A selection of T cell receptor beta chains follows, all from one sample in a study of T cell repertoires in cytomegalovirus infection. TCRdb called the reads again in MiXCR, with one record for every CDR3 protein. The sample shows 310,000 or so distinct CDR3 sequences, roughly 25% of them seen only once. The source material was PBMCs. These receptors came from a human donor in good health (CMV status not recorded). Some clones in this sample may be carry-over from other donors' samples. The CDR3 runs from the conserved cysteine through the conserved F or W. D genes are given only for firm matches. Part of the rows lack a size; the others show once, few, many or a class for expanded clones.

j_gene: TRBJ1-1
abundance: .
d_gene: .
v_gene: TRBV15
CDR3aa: CATSRPGDATEAFF
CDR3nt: TGTGCCACCAGCAGGCCCGGTGATGCCACTGAAGCTTTCTTT

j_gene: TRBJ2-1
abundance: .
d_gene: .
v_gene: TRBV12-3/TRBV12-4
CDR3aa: CARIQDEQFF
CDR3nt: TGTGCCAGAATACAAGATGAGCAGTTCTTC

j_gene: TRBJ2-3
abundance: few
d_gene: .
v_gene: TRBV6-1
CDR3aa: CASMSRADTQYF
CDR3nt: TGTGCCAGCATGTCTAGGGCAGATACGCAGTATTTT

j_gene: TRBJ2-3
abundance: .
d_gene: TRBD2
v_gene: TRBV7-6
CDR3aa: CASSPSGNRDTQYF
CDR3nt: TGTGCCAGCAGCCCTAGCGGGAACCGAGATACGCAGTATTTT

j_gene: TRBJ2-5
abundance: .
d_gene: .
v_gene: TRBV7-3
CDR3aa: CASSWSSNRETQYF
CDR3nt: TGTGCCAGCAGCTGGTCCTCCAATAGGGAGACCCAGTACTTC

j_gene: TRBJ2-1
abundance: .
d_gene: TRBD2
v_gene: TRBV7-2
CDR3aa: CASSPSSGTSGGSQFF
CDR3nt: TGTGCCAGCAGCCCAAGTTCCGGGACTAGCGGGGGGTCGCAGTTCTTC

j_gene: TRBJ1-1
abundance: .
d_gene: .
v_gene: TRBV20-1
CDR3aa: CSASQGTTEAFF
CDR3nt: TGCAGTGCTAGCCAGGGGACCACTGAAGCTTTCTTT

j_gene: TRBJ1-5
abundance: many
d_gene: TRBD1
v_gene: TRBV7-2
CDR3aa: CASSQGQGANQPQHF
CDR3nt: TGTGCCAGCAGCCAAGGACAGGGGGCAAATCAGCCCCAGCATTTT

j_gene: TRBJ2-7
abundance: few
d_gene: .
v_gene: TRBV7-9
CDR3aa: CASSFTGTAERWQYF
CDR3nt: TGTGCCAGCAGCTTCACCGGGACGGCGGAGCGTTGGCAGTACTTC

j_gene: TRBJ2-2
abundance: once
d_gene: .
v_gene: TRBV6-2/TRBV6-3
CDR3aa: CASGPIGAGELFF
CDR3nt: TGTGCCAGCGGCCCCATAGGCGCCGGGGAGCTGTTTTTT

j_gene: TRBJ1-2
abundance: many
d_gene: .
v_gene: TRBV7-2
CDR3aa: CASSLLIARGYGYTF
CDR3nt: TGTGCCAGCAGCTTACTAATTGCGAGGGGTTATGGCTACACCTTC

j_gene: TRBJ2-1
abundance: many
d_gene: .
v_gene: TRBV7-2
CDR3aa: CASSFNPQGQEQFF
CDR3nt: TGTGCCAGCAGCTTCAACCCCCAGGGCCAAGAGCAGTTCTTC

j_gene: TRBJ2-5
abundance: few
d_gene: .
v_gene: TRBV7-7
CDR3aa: CASSKEARTQETQYF
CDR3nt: TGTGCCAGCAGCAAAGAGGCACGGACACAAGAGACCCAGTACTTC

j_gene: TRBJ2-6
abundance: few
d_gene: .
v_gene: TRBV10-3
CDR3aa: CAISAQIGANVLTF
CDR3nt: TGTGCCATCAGCGCACAGATCGGGGCCAACGTCCTGACTTTC

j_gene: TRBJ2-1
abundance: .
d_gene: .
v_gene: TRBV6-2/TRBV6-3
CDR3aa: CASRSRLDEQFF
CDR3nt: TGTGCCAGCAGGAGTAGATTGGATGAGCAGTTCTTC

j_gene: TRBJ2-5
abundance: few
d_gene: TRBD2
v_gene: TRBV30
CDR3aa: CAWARLAGSFQETQYF
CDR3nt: TGTGCCTGGGCGAGGCTAGCGGGATCCTTCCAAGAGACCCAGTACTTC

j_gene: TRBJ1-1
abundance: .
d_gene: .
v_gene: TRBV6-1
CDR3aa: CASITGGGNTEAFF
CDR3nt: TGTGCCAGCATTACCGGGGGAGGAAATACTGAAGCTTTCTTT

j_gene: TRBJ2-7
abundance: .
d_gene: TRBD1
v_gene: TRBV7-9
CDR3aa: CASSPLPDRGYEQYF
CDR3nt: TGTGCCAGCAGCCCTCTACCGGACAGGGGATACGAGCAGTACTTC

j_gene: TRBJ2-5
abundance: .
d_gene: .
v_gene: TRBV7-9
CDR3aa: CASSVDKTRYQETQYF
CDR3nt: TGTGCCAGCAGCGTAGACAAGACTCGGTACCAAGAGACCCAGTACTTC

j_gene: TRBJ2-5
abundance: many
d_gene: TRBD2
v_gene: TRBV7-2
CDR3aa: CASSLTSGRQETQYF
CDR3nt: TGTGCCAGCAGCTTGACTAGCGGGAGGCAAGAGACCCAGTACTTC

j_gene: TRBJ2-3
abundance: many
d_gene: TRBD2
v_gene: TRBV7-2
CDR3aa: CASSPPSGRTDTQYF
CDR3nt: TGTGCCAGCAGCCCCCCTAGCGGGAGAACAGATACGCAGTATTTT

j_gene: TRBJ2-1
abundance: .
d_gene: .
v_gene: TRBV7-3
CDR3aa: CASSLTAGRNNEQFF
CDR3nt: TGTGCCAGCAGCTTAACGGCGGGGCGCAACAATGAGCAGTTCTTC

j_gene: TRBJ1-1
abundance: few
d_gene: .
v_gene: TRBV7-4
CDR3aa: CASSSGLSEAFF
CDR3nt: TGTGCCAGCAGCTCAGGACTTTCTGAAGCTTTCTTT

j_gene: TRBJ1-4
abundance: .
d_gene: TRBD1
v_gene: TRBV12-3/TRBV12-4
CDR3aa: CASSAGQGTEKLFF
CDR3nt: TGTGCCAGCAGTGCGGGACAGGGGACCGAAAAACTGTTTTTT

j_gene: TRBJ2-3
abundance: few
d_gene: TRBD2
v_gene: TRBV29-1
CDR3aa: CSVELIASGSGGTQYF
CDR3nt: TGCAGCGTTGAATTGATCGCTAGCGGGTCCGGGGGTACGCAGTATTTT

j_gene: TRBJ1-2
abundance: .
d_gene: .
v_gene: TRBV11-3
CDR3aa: CASSLDPEDYGYTF
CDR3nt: TGTGCCAGCAGCTTAGATCCGGAGGACTATGGCTACACCTTC

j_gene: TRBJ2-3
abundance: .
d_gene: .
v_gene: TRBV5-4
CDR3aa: CASSLATEGFTTDTQYF
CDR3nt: TGTGCCAGCAGCTTGGCCACCGAGGGGTTTACGACAGATACGCAGTATTTT

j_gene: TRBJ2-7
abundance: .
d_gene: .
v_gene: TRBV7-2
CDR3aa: CASSLRQGSYEQYF
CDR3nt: TGTGCCAGCAGCTTAAGGCAGGGGTCTTACGAGCAGTACTTC

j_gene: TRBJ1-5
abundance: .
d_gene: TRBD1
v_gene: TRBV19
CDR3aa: CAAGTGPVQPQHF
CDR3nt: TGTGCCGCTGGGACAGGGCCTGTTCAGCCCCAGCATTTT

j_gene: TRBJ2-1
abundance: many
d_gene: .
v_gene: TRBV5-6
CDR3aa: CASSLPTGSYNEQFF
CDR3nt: TGTGCCAGCAGCTTACCGACAGGTTCCTACAATGAGCAGTTCTTC

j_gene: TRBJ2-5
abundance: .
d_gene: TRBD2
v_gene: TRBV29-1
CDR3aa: CSVATGGETQYF
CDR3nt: TGCAGCGTTGCGACGGGAGGGGAGACCCAGTACTTC

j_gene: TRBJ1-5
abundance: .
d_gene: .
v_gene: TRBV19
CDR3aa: CASSIDQSWDDGSNQPQHF
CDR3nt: TGTGCCAGTAGTATAGATCAGTCTTGGGACGACGGTAGCAATCAGCCCCAGCATTTT

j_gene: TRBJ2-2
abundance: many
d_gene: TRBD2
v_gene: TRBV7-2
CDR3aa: CASSFSIAGGITGELFF
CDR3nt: TGTGCCAGCAGCTTTTCTATAGCGGGGGGGATCACCGGGGAGCTGTTTTTT

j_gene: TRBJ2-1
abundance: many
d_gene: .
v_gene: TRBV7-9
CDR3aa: CASSLLDLVIYNEQFF
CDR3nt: TGTGCCAGCAGCTTACTAGACCTTGTAATCTACAATGAGCAGTTCTTC

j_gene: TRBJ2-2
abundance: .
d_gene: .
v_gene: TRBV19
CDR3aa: CASRLGRWTGELFF
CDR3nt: TGTGCCAGTAGGCTCGGGCGTTGGACCGGGGAGCTGTTTTTT

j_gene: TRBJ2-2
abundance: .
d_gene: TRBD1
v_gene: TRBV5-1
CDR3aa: CASGDSQGGELFF
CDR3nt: TGCGCCAGTGGGGACAGCCAAGGCGGGGAGCTGTTTTTT

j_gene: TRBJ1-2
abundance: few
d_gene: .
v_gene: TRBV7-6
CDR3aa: CASSLMVSAEGNGYTF
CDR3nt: TGTGCCAGCAGCTTAATGGTGTCAGCGGAGGGGAATGGCTACACCTTC

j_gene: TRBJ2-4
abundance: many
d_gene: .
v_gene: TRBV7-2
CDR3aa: CASGGVPKNIQYF
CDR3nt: TGTGCCAGTGGGGGAGTCCCCAAAAACATTCAGTACTTC

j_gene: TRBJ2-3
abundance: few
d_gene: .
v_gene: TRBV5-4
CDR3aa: CASSFSGSAPRGTDTQYF
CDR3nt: TGTGCCAGCAGCTTTTCGGGGTCCGCTCCACGGGGCACAGATACGCAGTATTTT

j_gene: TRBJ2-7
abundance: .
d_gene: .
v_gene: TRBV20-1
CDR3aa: CSARWESYEQYF
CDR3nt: TGCAGTGCTAGATGGGAGTCCTACGAGCAGTACTTC

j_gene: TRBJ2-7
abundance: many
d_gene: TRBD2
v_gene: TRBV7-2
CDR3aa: CATARIGGAYEQYF
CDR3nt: TGTGCCACCGCTCGGATCGGGGGGGCGTACGAGCAGTACTTC

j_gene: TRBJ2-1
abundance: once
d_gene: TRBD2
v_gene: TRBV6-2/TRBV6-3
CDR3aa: CASSSGLAGARGEQFF
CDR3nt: TGTGCCAGCAGTTCAGGACTAGCGGGGGCTCGGGGTGAGCAGTTCTTC

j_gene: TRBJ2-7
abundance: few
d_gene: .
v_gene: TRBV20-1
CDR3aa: CSAMRGSYEQYF
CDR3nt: TGCAGTGCCATGAGGGGGTCCTACGAGCAGTACTTC

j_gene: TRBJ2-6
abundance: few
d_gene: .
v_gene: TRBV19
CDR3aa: CASSMEGAISGANVLTF
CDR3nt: TGTGCCAGTAGTATGGAGGGGGCTATCTCTGGGGCCAACGTCCTGACTTTC

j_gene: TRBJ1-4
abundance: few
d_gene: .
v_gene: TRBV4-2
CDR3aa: CASSQSTGTPNEKLFF
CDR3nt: TGTGCCAGCAGCCAATCAACCGGGACACCAAATGAAAAACTGTTTTTT

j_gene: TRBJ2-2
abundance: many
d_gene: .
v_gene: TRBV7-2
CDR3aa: CASSLYGGFNTGELFF
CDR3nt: TGTGCCAGCAGCTTATACGGGGGCTTCAACACCGGGGAGCTGTTTTTT

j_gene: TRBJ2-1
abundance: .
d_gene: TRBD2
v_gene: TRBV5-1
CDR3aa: CASSSNTGWGLAFYNEQFF
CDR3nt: TGCGCCAGCAGCTCAAACACCGGGTGGGGACTAGCTTTCTACAATGAGCAGTTCTTC

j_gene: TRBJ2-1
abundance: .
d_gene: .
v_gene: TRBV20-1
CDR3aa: CSALDSSGSYNEQFF
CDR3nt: TGCAGTGCCCTGGACAGTTCCGGCTCCTACAATGAGCAGTTCTTC

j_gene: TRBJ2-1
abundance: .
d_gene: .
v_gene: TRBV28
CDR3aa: CAGGHSYNEQFF
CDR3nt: TGTGCCGGGGGTCACTCCTACAATGAGCAGTTCTTC

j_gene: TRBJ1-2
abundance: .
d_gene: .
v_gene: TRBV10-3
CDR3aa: CAISESTPGGTYGYTF
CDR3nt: TGTGCCATCAGTGAGTCGACCCCCGGAGGGACCTATGGCTACACCTTC

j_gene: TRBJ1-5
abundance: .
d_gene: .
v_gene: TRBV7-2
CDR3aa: CASSLVWGAGQPQHF
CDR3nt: TGTGCCAGCAGCTTAGTGTGGGGGGCGGGTCAGCCCCAGCATTTT